What follows are 20 T cell receptor beta chains derived from one specimen sequenced in a study of T cell responses to AZD1222 COVID-19 vaccine. The repertoire was sequenced with immunoSEQ multiplex PCR; TCRdb's copy has only in-frame clones and lacks some. The table records some 87,000 clones, approximately 92% of them present only once. The specimen was peripheral blood, collected on day 0 of AZD1222 vaccination. The source is an adult in good health.

The chain uses TRBV6-6 and TRBJ1-1; TRBD1 aligns across 7 bases. Germline V gene lookup returns CDR1 MNHNY and CDR2 SVGAGI (reference sequence). Trimming at V came to 2 bases and at J to 0 bases, leaving 0 bases not matched to a gene. The CDR3 has 14 amino acids. The CDR3, as DNA: TGTGCCAGCAGTTACGGGACAGTGAACACTGAAGCTTTCTTT. Its translation is CASSYGTVNTEAFF.

The chain joins TRBV7-9 to TRBJ1-3; D unresolved. V was shortened by 1 base and J by 4 bases, with 5 bases between the two germline ends. Germline CDR1 is SEHNR and CDR2 is FQNEAQ (reference sequence). CDR3 length equals 13 residues. In nucleotides, the CDR3 is TGTGCCAGCAGCTTAGGCCAGGGAAACACCATATATTTT. Translated, it gives CASSLGQGNTIYF. Full variable domain (outside the CDR3, taken from reference TRBV7-9 and TRBJ1-3): DTGVSQNPRHKITKRGQNVTFRCDPISEHNRLYWYRQTLGQGPEFLTYFQNEAQLEKSRLLSDRFSAERPKGSFSTLEIQRTEQGDSAMYLCASSLGQGNTIYFGEGSWLTVV.

The chain carries TRBV7-6 and TRBJ2-2; no clear D gene. Germline values: CDR1 SGHVS, CDR2 FNYEAQ. The CDR3 sequence is 14 residues long. Trimming took 6 bases from V and 6 from J, leaving 14 bases between them. For the CDR3, the DNA is TGTGCCAGCAGTACTGGTGGTCTATCCGGGGAGCTGTTTTTT. Translating it yields CASSTGGLSGELFF. Drawing the rest from reference TRBV7-6 and TRBJ2-2, the complete variable domain is GAGVSQSPRYKVTKRGQDVALRCDPISGHVSLYWYRQALGQGPEFLTYFNYEAQQDKSGLPNDRFSAERPEGSISTLTIQRTEQRDSAMYRCASSTGGLSGELFFGEGSRLTVL.

The chain employs TRBV7-3 and TRBJ2-3; D possibly corresponds to TRBD2 (6 bases). This CDR3 is 16 amino acids long. CDR1 and CDR2 from the germline V gene are SGHTA and FQGTGA. Trimming pared 0 bases from V and 0 bases from J, leaving 10 bases between. The CDR3 region is CASSLTGGTSTDTQYF. In nucleotides, the CDR3 is TGTGCCAGCAGCTTAACGGGCGGGACTAGCACAGATACGCAGTATTTT. The full variable domain, rest sourced from reference TRBV7-3 and TRBJ2-3, is GAGVSQTPSNKVTEKGKYVELRCDPISGHTALYWYRQSLGQGPEFLIYFQGTGAADDSGLPNDRFFAVRPEGSVSTLKIQRTERGDSAVYLCASSLTGGTSTDTQYFGPGTRLTVL.

V gene TRBV14 combines with J gene TRBJ2-7; D possibly matches TRBD1 or TRBD2 (5 bases each). Germline assignment: CDR1 SGHDN and CDR2 FVKESK. V lost 0 bases, J lost 5 bases, and 11 bases lay in between. The CDR3 length is 14 residues. In nucleotides, the CDR3 is TGTGCCAGCAGCCAAGATGGGGGAATCCACGAGCAGTACTTC. Its protein product is CASSQDGGIHEQYF. Full variable domain (outside the CDR3, taken from reference TRBV14 and TRBJ2-7): EAGVTQFPSHSVIEKGQTVTLRCDPISGHDNLYWYRRVMGKEIKFLLHFVKESKQDESGMPNNRFLAERTGGTYSTLKVQPAELEDSGVYFCASSQDGGIHEQYFGPGTRLTVT.

The rearrangement joins TRBV30 to TRBJ1-5; no definite D call. Germline-derived CDR1 and CDR2 are GTSNPN and SVGIG (reference sequence). Between the trimmed V and J ends, which lost 2 bases and 1 base, there was a span of 6 bases. This CDR3 contains 13 residues. CDR3 DNA sequence: TGTGCCTGGAGTTGGAACAGCAATCAGCCCCAGCATTTT. Protein: CAWSWNSNQPQHF.

This chain uses TRBV29-1 with TRBJ2-5; 9 bases align to TRBD1. Germline V gene lookup returns CDR1 SQVTM and CDR2 ANQGSEA. Trimming cost V 5 bases and J 4 bases; bases outside gene matches: 8. This CDR3 contains 14 residues. The CDR3 reads CSVRPGQGIETQYF. The CDR3 DNA sequence: TGCAGCGTTCGCCCGGGACAGGGTATAGAGACCCAGTACTTC.

The chain carries TRBV21-1 and TRBJ1-6; TRBD1 is the table's D call, not checked against the DNA. TRBV21-1 is noted as a pseudogene. The CDR3 spans 14 residues. CDR3 region: CASLTGQGNSPLHF. CDR3 coding DNA: TGTGCCAGCCTCACGGGGCAGGGGAATTCACCCCTCCACTTT.

The rearrangement joins TRBV10-2 to TRBJ2-5; 9 positions match TRBD1. CDR1 is WSHSY, CDR2 SAAADI, per germline. The CDR3 loop spans 16 amino acids. V was clipped by 6 bases and J by 2 bases; unmatched bases: 10. The CDR3 sequence is CASSSGTGSYQETQYF. The CDR3 DNA is TGCGCCAGCAGCTCCGGGACAGGGTCCTATCAAGAGACCCAGTACTTC.

This chain joins TRBV27 and TRBJ2-1, with D perhaps matching TRBD1 (5 bases). This CDR3 has 13 amino acids. CDR1 MNHEY and CDR2 SMNVEV come from the germline V gene (reference sequence). The V end lost 2 bases, the J end lost 9 bases, and 11 bases lay between the germline ends. CDR3 in DNA: TGTGCCAGCAGTTTACCAGGGTGGGGTGAGCAGTTCTTC. Encoded protein: CASSLPGWGEQFF.

V usage is TRBV5-1 and J usage is TRBJ1-1, with D possibly TRBD1 on 5 matching bases. Germline lookup yields CDR1 SGHRS and CDR2 YFSETQ. The CDR3 consists of 13 residues. V was trimmed by 6 bases and J by 5 bases, leaving 14 bases between them. The CDR3 protein is CASNLSRGTEAFF. The CDR3 DNA sequence: TGCGCCAGCAACTTATCACGGGGGACTGAAGCTTTCTTT.

CDR3 nucleotides: TGTGCCAGCAGCCGTAGCGGGAGCTACAATGAGCAGTTCTTC. It specifies CASSRSGSYNEQFF. The genes are TRBV7-2 and TRBJ2-1, with TRBD2 matching over 9 bases. CDR3 length: 14 residues. The V and J ends lost 5 bases and 3 bases, in that order; junction bases with no gene match: 2. Germline-derived CDR1 and CDR2 are SGHTA and FQGNSA.

The sample holds one count of this clone. The chain employs TRBV9 and TRBJ2-7; D perhaps matches TRBD2 (6 bases). Trimming left V 0 bases short and J 3 bases short, with 13 bases between. The CDR3 spans 15 residues. The V gene's germline CDR1 is SGDLS and CDR2 YYNGEE. CDR3 sequence reads: CASSVANGGFYEQYF. CDR3 sequence (DNA): TGTGCCAGCAGCGTAGCCAACGGGGGTTTCTACGAGCAGTACTTC.

The chain uses TRBV19 and TRBJ2-7; D might be TRBD1 (6 bases). The V gene's germline CDR1 is LNHDA and CDR2 SQIVND (reference sequence). This CDR3 region has 16 residues. Trimming took 1 base from V and 2 from J, leaving 15 bases between them. The CDR3 reads CASSIGHRALAYEQYF. CDR3 nucleotides: TGTGCCAGTAGTATAGGGCACAGGGCATTGGCCTACGAGCAGTACTTC.

The chain employs TRBV29-1 and TRBJ1-2; a possible D gene is TRBD1 (5 bases). V was cut by 7 bases and J by 4 bases, with 16 bases left in between. The CDR3 sequence is 13 residues long. Looked up from germline, CDR1 is SQVTM and CDR2 is ANQGSEA. CDR3 protein: CSAGTGTVYGYTF. The CDR3, as DNA: TGCAGCGCCGGAACCGGGACGGTCTATGGCTACACCTTC.

This clone came up once. The chain has TRBV27 and TRBJ2-1; weak D call: TRBD1 (5 bases). Trimming removed 2 bases from V and 9 bases from J, with 8 bases in between. The CDR3 runs to 12 residues. Germline CDR1 is MNHEY and CDR2 is SMNVEV (reference sequence). In DNA form, the CDR3 reads TGTGCCAGCAGTTTAAGGGGCGGTGAGCAGTTCTTC. Translation gives CASSLRGGEQFF.

The chain recombines TRBV19 with TRBJ1-5; 7 bases match TRBD1. Germline V gene sequence: CDR1 LNHDA, CDR2 SQIVND (reference sequence). V was clipped by 4 bases and J by 1 base; unmatched bases: 10. The CDR3 consists of 17 residues. CDR3 sequence: CASSTNRQGTSNQPQHF. For the CDR3, the DNA is TGTGCCAGTAGTACCAACAGACAGGGTACGAGCAATCAGCCCCAGCATTTT. Variable domain in full (rest from reference TRBV19 and TRBJ1-5): DGGITQSPKYLFRKEGQNVTLSCEQNLNHDAMYWYRQDPGQGLRLIYYSQIVNDFQKGDIAEGYSVSREKKESFPLTVTSAQKNPTAFYLCASSTNRQGTSNQPQHFGDGTRLSIL.

Only one count was recorded for this clone. The rearrangement joins TRBV6-5 to TRBJ2-3, with D possibly matching TRBD1 (5 bases). Germline V CDR1 and CDR2: MNHEY, SVGAGI. The CDR3 sequence is 13 residues long. V was clipped by 8 bases and J by 1 base, with 10 bases between them. The CDR3 DNA reads TGTGCCAGCCATGGCAGGGGCACAGATACGCAGTATTTT. Translating it yields CASHGRGTDTQYF.

The chain couples TRBV9 to TRBJ2-1; D might be TRBD2 (6 bases). Trimming pared 4 bases from V and 4 bases from J, leaving 9 bases between. Germline CDR1 reads SGDLS; CDR2 reads YYNGEE. The CDR3 extends over 13 amino acids. The CDR3 here is CASSPRGYNEQFF. CDR3 DNA: TGTGCCAGCAGCCCCCGGGGGTACAATGAGCAGTTCTTC.

In this sample, this clone turned up a few times. J is TRBJ1-6 and V is TRBV6-6; possibly TRBD1 for D (5 bases). The V end lost 5 bases, the J end lost 8 bases, and 13 bases lay between the germline ends. The germline gives CDR1 MNHNY, CDR2 SVGAGI (reference sequence). The CDR3 runs to 14 residues. The CDR3 sequence is CASSREAGDSPLHF. CDR3 DNA sequence: TGTGCCAGCAGTCGTGAGGCGGGGGATTCACCCCTCCACTTT.